This T cell receptor beta chain came from a study of cytotoxic CD8 clonotypes in ibrutinib-treated CLL. Study-wide background: Investigators reported some 25 partial and 2 complete responses; after median around 68 months, roughly 14 patients remained remitted and about 12 progressed.

The CDR3 is made up of 13 amino acids. Germline CDR1 is MNHEY and CDR2 is SVGAGI. Using immunoSEQ multiplex PCR, the repertoire was profiled, and TCRdb retains in-frame clones only, with some absent. The sample lists 140,000 or so clones; about 79% were seen once. This clone was found a few times. Sequence at one end of the junction differs from germline and may be a read error. The V call is TRBV6-5, the J call TRBJ2-7, with 7 positions matching TRBD2. Sequenced material: PBMCs, taken after 12 months of ibrutinib treatment. The clonotype originates from a human donor with chronic lymphocytic leukemia. The DNA for the CDR3 is TGTGCCAGCAGACCTATCGGGACTACCTTGGGTTTCTTC. Protein sequence: CASRPIGTTLGFF.